Below are 25 T cell receptor beta chains sequenced from a single sample in a study of human T cells and chemical hapten exposure. The time point was: patch test 1, 2 weeks after DPC sensitization. Treatment defined: therapeutic diphenylcyclopropenone sensitization with weekly scalp DPC. TCRdb recomputed calls from the RACE reads with MiXCR, one row per CDR3 protein. The repertoire consists of 65,000 to 95,000 distinct CDR3 sequences, with 12% occurring once and the leading ten covering 3.5%. The specimen comprised whole blood, sampled in connection with sensitization to the hapten diphenylcyclopropenone (DPC). These receptors were obtained from a woman in her fifties or sixties with alopecia areata. Some clones in this sample may be carry-over from other donors' samples.

This clonotype has ten or more counts. The chain joins TRBV3-1 to TRBJ1-5; D is unclear. Germline V gene lookup returns CDR1 LGHDT and CDR2 YNNKEL (reference sequence). The CDR3 runs to 16 residues. V lost 0 bases and J lost 2, with 11 bases in between. The CDR3 loop reads CASSQDWVSRNQPQHF. DNA of the CDR3: TGTGCCAGCAGCCAAGATTGGGTGTCGCGCAATCAGCCCCAGCATTTT.

This clonotype was seen repeatedly, ten times or more. The chain carries TRBV29-1 and TRBJ2-7, with TRBD1 matching 7 bases. The CDR3 loop spans 14 amino acids. Trimming removed 7 bases from V and 6 bases from J; junction bases left unmatched: 15. Germline V gene sequence: CDR1 SQVTM, CDR2 ANQGSEA. This CDR3 reads CSASGSAGGSEQYF. The CDR3 bases are TGCAGCGCATCAGGGTCGGCAGGGGGAAGCGAGCAGTACTTC.

This clonotype was seen more than once but under ten times. This chain joins TRBV18 and TRBJ1-2; 11 nucleotides match TRBD1. The germline gives CDR1 KGHSH, CDR2 LQKENI. The CDR3 sequence is 13 residues long. With 8 bases clipped from V and 8 bases from J, the junction kept 7 bases outside the gene matches. Here the CDR3 DNA reads TGTGCCAGCGCCGGGACAGGGGGAGGCGGCTACACCTTC. Its translation is CASAGTGGGGYTF.

About this clonotype: It may be a read error: a sequence one base away is much more abundant. This rearrangement joins TRBV24-1 to TRBJ2-1; 7 bases are a match to TRBD1. Germline-derived CDR1 and CDR2 are KGHDR and SFDVKD. This CDR3 is built from 12 residues. J gave up 7 bases and V 11 bases, and 7 bases lay outside the gene matches. The CDR3 DNA is TGTGCCATCAGGAACAGGGGTAATGAGCAGTTCTTC. The encoded protein is CAIRNRGNEQFF.

This clonotype was detected a few times. V and J are TRBV29-1 and TRBJ1-1; D unclear. Germline CDR1 and CDR2: SQVTM and ANQGSEA. CDR3 length: 13 amino acids. The ends were cut back, 4 bases at V and 6 bases at J, with 15 bases in the middle. The CDR3 loop reads CSVGGRDSAEAFF. CDR3 coding DNA: TGCAGCGTTGGCGGGAGGGATAGCGCTGAAGCTTTCTTT. Using reference TRBV29-1 and TRBJ1-1 for the parts outside the CDR3, the full variable domain is SAVISQKPSRDICQRGTSLTIQCQVDSQVTMMFWYRQQPGQSLTLIATANQGSEATYESGFVIDKFPISRPNLTFSTLTVSNMSPEDSSIYLCSVGGRDSAEAFFGQGTRLTVV.

The V gene is TRBV6-6, the J gene TRBJ2-6, with 8 positions matching TRBD2. The germline CDR1 and CDR2 sequences are MNHNY and SVGAGI (reference sequence). After removal of 6 bases from V and 0 bases from J, the junction contained 7 bases not matched to a gene. This CDR3 has 17 amino acids. The CDR3 DNA reads as TGTGCCAGCAGCCCACGGGGGGGGGCCTCTGGGGCCAACGTCCTGACTTTC. The encoded protein is CASSPRGGASGANVLTF.

This clonotype was recorded at least ten times. The rearrangement links TRBV15 to TRBJ2-1, with TRBD2 matching over 7 bases. The CDR3 consists of 17 residues. J was trimmed by 4 bases and V by 0 bases; bases with no gene match: 9. Germline CDR1 and CDR2: LNHNV and YYDKDF (reference sequence). The chain's CDR3 is CATSRDGGGTLYNEQFF. CDR3 bases: TGTGCCACCAGCAGAGATGGCGGGGGTACTCTGTACAATGAGCAGTTCTTC. The complete variable domain, with remaining parts taken from reference TRBV15 and TRBJ2-1, reads DAMVIQNPRYQVTQFGKPVTLSCSQTLNHNVMYWYQQKSSQAPKLLFHYYDKDFNNEADTPDNFQSRRPNTSFCFLDIRSPGLGDTAMYLCATSRDGGGTLYNEQFFGPGTRLTVL.

This chain connects TRBV29-1 to TRBJ1-2, with D perhaps matching TRBD1 (6 bases). The germline V gene encodes CDR1 SQVTM and CDR2 ANQGSEA. V lost 2 bases and J 2 bases, leaving 18 bases between the germline ends. The CDR3 has 16 residues. This CDR3 is CSVEPLGAGLNYGYTF. Written as DNA, the CDR3 is TGCAGCGTTGAACCCCTGGGGGCGGGGTTGAACTATGGCTACACCTTC.

V is TRBV29-1 and J is TRBJ1-3; 9 bases fit TRBD1. V shed 7 bases, J shed 3 bases, and the junction held 7 bases outside the gene matches. This CDR3 is 14 amino acids long. Germline V lookup: CDR1 SQVTM, CDR2 ANQGSEA. CDR3 protein: CSGETGGYGNTIYF. The CDR3 bases are TGCAGCGGCGAGACAGGGGGGTATGGAAACACCATATATTTT.

The DNA for the CDR3 is TGTGCCAGCAGCCAAGTTCCTACGGACACTGAAGCTTTCTTT. Translating gives CASSQVPTDTEAFF. This chain joins TRBV3-1 and TRBJ1-1, with D unclear. V shed 1 base and J shed 3 bases, with 9 bases lying between them. This CDR3 contains 14 residues. Germline assignment: CDR1 LGHDT and CDR2 YNNKEL (reference sequence).

This clonotype was observed many times. V is TRBV2 and J is TRBJ1-1, with TRBD1 identical over 7 bases. This CDR3 contains 15 residues. CDR1 is SNHLY and CDR2 is FYNNEI in the germline V gene. V lost 3 bases to trimming and J lost 5 bases; unmatched junction nucleotides: 9. In nucleotides, the CDR3 is TGTGCCAGCAGTGAGAGGAGGGGGCAGGAGACTGAAGCTTTCTTT. Translated: CASSERRGQETEAFF.

This clonotype was picked up many times. The rearrangement links TRBV5-1 to TRBJ1-2; 7 bases are shared with TRBD1. V lost 2 bases and J lost 0; bases outside the gene matches: 4. The CDR3 has 15 residues. Germline lookup yields CDR1 SGHRS and CDR2 YFSETQ. CDR3 protein: CASSLTTGTNYGYTF. As DNA, the CDR3 is TGCGCCAGCAGCTTAACGACAGGGACTAACTATGGCTACACCTTC.

This clonotype showed up just a few times. The chain links TRBV18 to TRBJ1-1; 8 bases match TRBD1. After removal of 4 bases from V and 0 bases from J, the junction contained 7 bases not matched to a gene. Germline V gives CDR1 KGHSH, CDR2 LQKENI. This CDR3 region has 16 residues. CDR3 protein: CASSLPYRGLNTEAFF. DNA for the CDR3: TGTGCCAGCTCACTGCCTTACAGGGGGTTGAACACTGAAGCTTTCTTT. The entire variable domain, with the rest obtained from reference TRBV18 and TRBJ1-1, is as follows: NAGVMQNPRHLVRRRGQEARLRCSPMKGHSHVYWYRQLPEEGLKFMVYLQKENIIDESGMPKERFSAEFPKEGPSILRIQQVVRGDSAAYFCASSLPYRGLNTEAFFGQGTRLTVV.

This clonotype was seen many times. V gene TRBV15 combines with J gene TRBJ2-2; TRBD1 matches at 7 bases. CDR1 LNHNV and CDR2 YYDKDF come from the germline V gene (reference sequence). The CDR3 is 15 amino acids. Unmatched junction bases numbered 16, after V lost 9 bases and J lost 9 bases. CDR3: CATGTLRGLDRELFF. The CDR3 DNA reads TGTGCCACGGGGACGCTGAGGGGGCTCGATCGGGAGCTGTTTTTT.

This clonotype was detected ten times or more. The genes are TRBV6-5 and TRBJ2-3; tentative D call: TRBD2 (6 bases). V lost 6 bases and J lost 0, with 16 bases in between. Germline V gene data show CDR1 as MNHEY and CDR2 as SVGAGI. This CDR3 spans 16 amino acids. The CDR3 nucleotides read TGTGCCAGCAGAAACCGGGGGACTTCTAGCACAGATACGCAGTATTTT. This translates into CASRNRGTSSTDTQYF.

V usage is TRBV5-1 and J usage is TRBJ2-5; D is unclear. The CDR3 consists of 14 residues. Germline loops: CDR1 SGHRS, CDR2 YFSETQ. Trimming left V 3 bases short and J 1 base short, with 10 bases between. In nucleotides, the CDR3 is TGCGCCAGCAGCTCCGCAGGAAGCCAAGAGACCCAGTACTTC. This translates into CASSSAGSQETQYF.

Many counts were recorded for this clonotype. The rearrangement joins TRBV19 to TRBJ2-2; 7 nucleotides align to TRBD1. Germline V lookup: CDR1 LNHDA, CDR2 SQIVND (reference sequence). The CDR3 spans 15 residues. V trimming: 7 bases; J trimming: 6 bases; junction bases outside the gene matches: 11. CDR3 nucleotide sequence: TGTGCCAGTAATTGGGGACAGATTAGTGCCGGGGAGCTGTTTTTT. Its protein is CASNWGQISAGELFF.

The gene calls are TRBV29-1 and TRBJ2-3; a possible D gene is TRBD1 (5 bases). V shed 6 bases and J shed 4 bases, with 17 bases lying between them. This CDR3 has 14 amino acids. CDR1 SQVTM and CDR2 ANQGSEA come from the germline V gene. CDR3 coding DNA: TGCAGCGTAGCACGACAGCGCCACCCAGATACGCAGTATTTT. It translates to CSVARQRHPDTQYF.

This clonotype has a handful of counts. The V call is TRBV18, the J call TRBJ1-6, with TRBD1 as a possible D gene (5 bases). Trimming removed 4 bases from V and 7 bases from J, with 11 bases in between. The CDR3 contains 14 residues. Germline V gives CDR1 KGHSH, CDR2 LQKENI. The CDR3 region is CASSREEGNSPLHF. The CDR3, as DNA: TGTGCCAGCTCACGGGAGGAGGGGAATTCACCCCTCCACTTT.

This clonotype was observed many times. The V gene is TRBV13, the J gene TRBJ1-6; D is unresolved. Germline CDR1 PRHDT, CDR2 FYEKMQ (reference sequence). This CDR3 comprises 15 residues. V lost 1 base and J 6 bases, leaving 10 bases between the germline ends. The CDR3: CASSLVRAPNSPLHF. CDR3 DNA: TGTGCCAGCAGCTTAGTGAGGGCACCTAATTCACCCCTCCACTTT.

The gene calls are TRBV5-1 and TRBJ2-3; weak D call: TRBD1 (6 bases). The CDR3 has 16 amino acids. Trimming pared 3 bases from V and 4 bases from J, leaving 18 bases between. CDR1 SGHRS and CDR2 YFSETQ come from the germline V gene. CDR3 DNA: TGCGCCAGCAGCTCGGAGATCAGGCCAGGGGCAGATACGCAGTATTTT. It is translated as CASSSEIRPGADTQYF.

This clonotype was counted ten times or more. The rearrangement uses TRBV11-3 and TRBJ2-5; 9 nucleotides match TRBD1. V lost 5 bases, J lost 5 bases, and 3 bases stayed unmatched. Germline V gives CDR1 SGHNT, CDR2 YENEEA. This CDR3 is 13 amino acids long. CDR3 sequence: CASSRQGVETQYF. The CDR3 bases are TGTGCCAGCAGCAGACAGGGGGTGGAGACCCAGTACTTC.

This chain uses TRBV2 with TRBJ1-1; maybe TRBD1 (5 bases). The CDR3 is made up of 14 amino acids. Germline CDR1 SNHLY, CDR2 FYNNEI. Trimming pared 3 bases from V and 2 bases from J, leaving 10 bases between. Here the CDR3 reads CASSDPRDNTEAFF. The CDR3 DNA reads as TGTGCCAGCAGTGATCCCAGGGATAACACTGAAGCTTTCTTT.

This clonotype was picked up a small number of times. The V call is TRBV7-9, the J call TRBJ2-7, with 10 positions matching TRBD2. V lost 1 base to trimming and J lost 6 bases; unmatched junction nucleotides: 9. CDR1 SEHNR and CDR2 FQNEAQ come from the germline V gene (reference sequence). CDR3 length equals 16 residues. Here the CDR3 reads CASSLGSGGALSEQYF. The CDR3 DNA sequence: TGTGCCAGCAGCTTAGGGAGCGGGGGGGCCTTGAGCGAGCAGTACTTC.

The chain employs TRBV7-9 and TRBJ1-2; D gene uncertain. The CDR3 runs 15 residues. V lost 5 bases, J lost 9 bases, and 22 bases lay in between. CDR1 is SEHNR and CDR2 is FQNEAQ in the germline V gene (reference sequence). CDR3 bases: TGTGCCAGCAGCCAAACCTGGACCGGGAAAAAAAGCTACACCTTC. Amino acid sequence: CASSQTWTGKKSYTF.